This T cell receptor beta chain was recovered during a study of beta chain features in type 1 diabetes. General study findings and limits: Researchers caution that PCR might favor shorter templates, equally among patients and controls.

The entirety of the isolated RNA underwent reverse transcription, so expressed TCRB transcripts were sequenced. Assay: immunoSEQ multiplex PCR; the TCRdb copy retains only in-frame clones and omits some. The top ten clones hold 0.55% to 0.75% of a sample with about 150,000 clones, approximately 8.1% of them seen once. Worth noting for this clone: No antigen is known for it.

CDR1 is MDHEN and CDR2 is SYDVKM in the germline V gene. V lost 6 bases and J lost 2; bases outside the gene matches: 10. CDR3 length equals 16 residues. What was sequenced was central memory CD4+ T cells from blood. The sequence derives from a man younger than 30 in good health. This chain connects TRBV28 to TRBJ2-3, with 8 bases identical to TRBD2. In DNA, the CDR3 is TGTGCCAGCAGCCAATCGGCGGGGGGTGACACAGATACGCAGTATTTT. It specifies CASSQSAGGDTDTQYF.